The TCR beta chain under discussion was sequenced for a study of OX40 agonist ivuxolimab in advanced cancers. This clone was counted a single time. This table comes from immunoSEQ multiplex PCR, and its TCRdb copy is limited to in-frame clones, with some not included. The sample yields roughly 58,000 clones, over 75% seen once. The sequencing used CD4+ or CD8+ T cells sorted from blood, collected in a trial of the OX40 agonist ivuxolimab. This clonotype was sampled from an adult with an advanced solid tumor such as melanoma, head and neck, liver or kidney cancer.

For the CDR3, the DNA is TGTGCCAGCTCACCTAAACCGGGACTTGCCGCCTACGAGCAGTACTTC. Its translation: CASSPKPGLAAYEQYF. The chain joins TRBV18 to TRBJ2-7; a possible D gene is TRBD2 (6 bases). The length of the CDR3 is 16 residues. Trimming took 3 bases from V and 2 from J, leaving 17 bases between them. Germline values: CDR1 KGHSH, CDR2 LQKENI.